Each of the 27 T cell receptor beta chains below was sequenced from the same sample in a study of cytomegalovirus exposure and HLA in healthy donors. Vbeta (60) and Jbeta (13) primers were used in the PCR. Assay: immunoSEQ multiplex PCR; the TCRdb copy retains only in-frame clones and omits some. The table lists fewer than 130,000 clones, over 65% of them singletons, with around 15% in the top ten. Input material: PBMCs. The receptors originated from a man in his thirties or forties in good health and CMV-seropositive.

The chain's CDR3 is CASSYRGLGEKLFF. In DNA, the CDR3 is TGTGCCAGCAGTTACAGGGGATTGGGAGAAAAACTGTTTTTT. This chain uses TRBV6-4 with TRBJ1-4, with TRBD1 identical over 7 bases. V shed 5 bases, J shed 8 bases, and the junction held 8 bases outside the gene matches. This CDR3 region has 14 residues. Germline loops: CDR1 MRHNA, CDR2 SNTAGT.

The gene calls are TRBV19 and TRBJ2-1, with 9 bases lining up with TRBD2. Trimming at V came to 9 bases and at J to 8 bases, leaving 14 bases not matched to a gene. The CDR3 sequence is 15 residues long. The germline gives CDR1 LNHDA, CDR2 SQIVND (reference sequence). Here the CDR3 DNA reads TGTGCCAGCCGGGCGGGACTAGCCATATCCCATGAGCAGTTCTTC. Encoded protein: CASRAGLAISHEQFF. Together with reference TRBV19 and TRBJ2-1, the CDR3 gives the full variable domain: DGGITQSPKYLFRKEGQNVTLSCEQNLNHDAMYWYRQDPGQGLRLIYYSQIVNDFQKGDIAEGYSVSREKKESFPLTVTSAQKNPTAFYLCASRAGLAISHEQFFGPGTRLTVL.

The rearrangement uses TRBV6-4 and TRBJ2-1; 7 bases line up with TRBD2. V shed 4 bases, J shed 1 base, and the junction held 4 bases outside the gene matches. This CDR3 has 15 amino acids. Germline values: CDR1 MRHNA, CDR2 SNTAGT. In DNA, the CDR3 is TGTGCCAGCAGTGCGGGAGGTGGGTCCTACAATGAGCAGTTCTTC. Protein: CASSAGGGSYNEQFF.

The genes are TRBV11-2 and TRBJ2-7, with TRBD1 matching 9 bases. Trimming cost V 4 bases and J 0 bases; bases outside gene matches: 10. Germline CDR1 reads SGHAT; CDR2 reads FQNNGV. This CDR3 contains 17 residues. CDR3 nucleotide sequence: TGTGCCAGCAGCTCCCTGACTGGACAGGGGAACTCCTACGAGCAGTACTTC. Translated: CASSSLTGQGNSYEQYF.

As concerns this clone: A junction end diverges from the germline sequence, so it may reflect a read error. V usage is TRBV4-1 and J usage is TRBJ1-6; no firm D call. The CDR3 length is 17 residues. CDR1 and CDR2 from the germline V gene are MGHRA and YSYEKL. The CDR3: CASTQRSSNRLNSPLHF. CDR3 DNA: TGCGCCAGCACCCAAAGATCGTCGAACAGATTGAATTCACCCCTCCACTTT.

This clone was counted once. The chain combines TRBV5-6 with TRBJ2-7; TRBD2 aligns across 12 bases. From germline, CDR1 is SGHDT and CDR2 YYEEEE. CDR3 size: 16 residues. Trimming cost V 0 bases and J 6 bases; bases outside gene matches: 7. Here the CDR3 reads CASSLGSLAGGLEQYF. For the CDR3, the DNA is TGTGCCAGCAGCTTGGGTTCTCTAGCGGGGGGGCTCGAGCAGTACTTC.

The chain has TRBV5-1 and TRBJ2-5; the match to TRBD2 covers 16 bases. The V gene end was trimmed by 7 bases and the J gene end by 4 bases; junction bases not matched to a gene: 7. CDR1 is SGHRS and CDR2 is YFSETQ in the germline V gene. The CDR3 runs 16 residues. The CDR3 sequence: CASFPGTSGGGETQYF. CDR3 nucleotides: TGCGCCAGCTTCCCCGGGACTAGCGGGGGGGGAGAGACCCAGTACTTC.

The chain carries TRBV6-6 and TRBJ2-1; 7 positions agree with TRBD2. Looked up from germline, CDR1 is MNHNY and CDR2 is SVGAGI (reference sequence). The CDR3 spans 14 residues. The trim removed 7 bases at V and 6 bases at J, leaving 9 bases unmatched. The chain's CDR3 is CASTPGLPLNEQFF. The DNA for the CDR3 is TGTGCCAGCACCCCGGGACTACCACTCAATGAGCAGTTCTTC.

The chain couples TRBV9 to TRBJ2-7; TRBD2 agrees at 8 bases. The germline V gene encodes CDR1 SGDLS and CDR2 YYNGEE. This CDR3 is built from 19 residues. J was trimmed by 0 bases and V by 4 bases; bases with no gene match: 18. The CDR3 coding sequence is TGTGCCAGCAGCCCCCGAGGGGCTAGCGGGCCAGCTCACTCCTACGAGCAGTACTTC. Amino acids: CASSPRGASGPAHSYEQYF.

This chain links TRBV11-3 with TRBJ1-3; 8 nucleotides line up with TRBD1. The germline V gene has CDR1 SGHNT and CDR2 YENEEA. Trimming took 5 bases from V and 0 from J; bases not matched to a gene: 9. This CDR3 is built from 17 residues. CDR3 protein: CASSPGQGINSGNTIYF. DNA of the CDR3: TGTGCCAGCAGCCCCGGACAGGGAATAAACTCTGGAAACACCATATATTTT.

The CDR3 DNA reads TGTGCCAGCAGTTACAGGCCCGCAGGGGATCAGCCCCAGCATTTT. Its protein is CASSYRPAGDQPQHF. The V and J genes are TRBV6-5 and TRBJ1-5; perhaps TRBD1 as D (6 bases). This CDR3 spans 15 amino acids. With 2 bases removed from V and 5 bases from J, the gap between germline ends came to 13 bases. CDR1 and CDR2 from the germline V gene are MNHEY and SVGAGI.

This sequence joins TRBV6-6 and TRBJ1-5; weak D call: TRBD1 (5 bases). Germline CDR1 and CDR2: MNHNY and SVGAGI (reference sequence). The length of the CDR3 is 14 residues. V was clipped by 6 bases and J by 4 bases, with 13 bases between them. The CDR3 nucleotides read TGTGCCAGCAGGGGCGACTGGACAAATCAGCCCCAGCATTTT. Translated: CASRGDWTNQPQHF.

This clone was recorded only once. The chain joins TRBV13 to TRBJ2-3; D may be TRBD1 (6 bases). This CDR3 has 15 amino acids. V was shortened by 7 bases and J by 2 bases, with 16 bases between the two germline ends. Per germline, CDR1 PRHDT and CDR2 FYEKMQ (reference sequence). CDR3 coding DNA: TGTGCCAGCATCGACCAGGGACATTTCACAGATACGCAGTATTTT. This sequence encodes CASIDQGHFTDTQYF.

The chain couples TRBV11-2 to TRBJ2-2; perhaps TRBD2 as D (5 bases). The CDR3 is 15 amino acids. The germline V gene encodes CDR1 SGHAT and CDR2 FQNNGV. Between the trimmed V and J ends, which lost 1 base and 4 bases, there was a span of 10 bases. The CDR3 nucleotides read TGTGCCAGCAGCTTAGTCCTAGCTAGCACCGGGGAGCTGTTTTTT. This encodes CASSLVLASTGELFF.

This clone has more than one count but fewer than ten. This chain connects TRBV25-1 to TRBJ2-5; 9 positions match TRBD2. This CDR3 is 16 amino acids long. CDR1 MGHDK and CDR2 SYGVNS come from the germline V gene. Trimming took 0 bases from V and 2 from J; bases not matched to a gene: 4. CDR3 nucleotides: TGTGCCAGCAGTGAATACTCAGCGGGGGGACAAGAGACCCAGTACTTC. It specifies CASSEYSAGGQETQYF.

Here the CDR3 reads CASSQAPGGFIATNEKLFF. For the CDR3, the DNA is TGTGCCAGCAGCCAAGCCCCGGGAGGGTTTATTGCAACTAATGAAAAACTGTTTTTT. This chain connects TRBV4-2 to TRBJ1-4; no firm D call. CDR3 length: 19 amino acids. The V and J ends lost 1 base and 0 bases respectively, with 18 bases between them. Germline V gives CDR1 LGHNA, CDR2 YNFKEQ.

The chain combines TRBV5-5 with TRBJ1-5; no reliable D call. The V end lost 0 bases, the J end lost 13 bases, and 17 bases lay between the germline ends. The CDR3 loop spans 14 amino acids. Germline loops: CDR1 SGHKS, CDR2 YYEKEE (reference sequence). The CDR3 DNA sequence: TGTGCCAGCAGCTTGGAGGTCGGGAACGGAGGTCAGCATTTT. Amino acid sequence: CASSLEVGNGGQHF. The variable domain in full, completed from reference TRBV5-5 and TRBJ1-5, reads DAGVTQSPTHLIKTRGQQVTLRCSPISGHKSVSWYQQVLGQGPQFIFQYYEKEERGRGNFPDRFSARQFPNYSSELNVNALLLGDSALYLCASSLEVGNGGQHFGDGTRLSIL.

The V and J genes are TRBV5-6 and TRBJ2-7; weak D call: TRBD2 (5 bases). CDR1 is SGHDT, CDR2 YYEEEE, per germline. The CDR3 is 15 amino acids. Trimming removed 1 base at V and 7 bases at J, with 18 bases between. The CDR3 loop is CASSLTEDWSGEQYF. CDR3 nucleotide sequence: TGTGCCAGCAGCTTGACCGAGGACTGGAGTGGTGAGCAGTACTTC.

This chain connects TRBV6-1 to TRBJ2-7; 8 bases agree with TRBD2. The CDR3 has 15 amino acids. V shed 5 bases and J 2 bases; nucleotides not matched to a gene: 8. Germline V gene sequence: CDR1 MNHNS, CDR2 SASEGT. The CDR3: CASSPPGGLAYEQYF. The CDR3 nucleotides are TGTGCCAGCAGTCCTCCGGGGGGGCTTGCCTACGAGCAGTACTTC.

The J gene is TRBJ1-5, the V gene TRBV19; the D gene is possibly TRBD1 (6 bases). CDR3 length: 16 amino acids. Germline CDR1 and CDR2: LNHDA and SQIVND (reference sequence). V was clipped by 3 bases and J by 4 bases, with 16 bases between them. In DNA, the CDR3 is TGTGCCAGTAGTATGTGGGGGCAGCTGATAAATCAGCCCCAGCATTTT. Its translation is CASSMWGQLINQPQHF.

This sequence joins TRBV7-9 and TRBJ2-5; TRBD2 matches at 7 bases. Germline V CDR1 and CDR2: SEHNR, FQNEAQ (reference sequence). Germline trimming cut 3 bases from V and 4 bases from J; bases unmatched to any gene: 2. The length of the CDR3 is 13 residues. The CDR3 reads CASSFGGGETQYF. As DNA, the CDR3 is TGTGCCAGCAGCTTTGGCGGGGGAGAGACCCAGTACTTC.

The V gene is TRBV9, the J gene TRBJ2-3, with 11 bases that match TRBD2. CDR3 size: 16 residues. The V gene's germline CDR1 is SGDLS and CDR2 YYNGEE. Trimming removed 3 bases from V and 7 bases from J; junction bases left unmatched: 10. The CDR3 spells CASSGTLLAGVHTQYF. DNA of the CDR3: TGTGCCAGCAGCGGGACCCTACTAGCGGGGGTTCATACGCAGTATTTT.

The chain has TRBV7-6 and TRBJ1-6, with D possibly TRBD1 on 6 matching bases. V dropped 5 bases and J dropped 13 bases, with 18 bases sitting between them. Germline CDR1 and CDR2: SGHVS and FNYEAQ. The CDR3 contains 14 residues. The CDR3 loop is CASSPGGPSGPLHF. CDR3 in DNA: TGTGCCAGCAGCCCCGGGGGGCCCAGCGGCCCCCTCCACTTT.

The rearrangement links TRBV4-3 to TRBJ2-1; D is possibly TRBD1 (5 bases). Germline V gene data show CDR1 as LGHNA and CDR2 as YSLEER. CDR3 length: 16 residues. V gave up 0 bases and J gave up 0 bases, with 9 bases separating them. CDR3 nucleotide sequence: TGCGCCAGCAGCCAAGAACTCAGGGACTCCTACAATGAGCAGTTCTTC. Its protein is CASSQELRDSYNEQFF.

The rearrangement links TRBV28 to TRBJ1-5; 7 bases match TRBD1. The CDR3 totals 17 residues. The V gene end was trimmed by 2 bases and the J gene end by 2 bases; junction bases not matched to a gene: 9. Germline assignment: CDR1 MDHEN and CDR2 SYDVKM. The CDR3 spells CASSLGPDRDGNQPQHF. The CDR3, as DNA: TGTGCCAGCAGTTTAGGCCCCGACAGGGACGGCAATCAGCCCCAGCATTTT.

V is TRBV5-6 and J is TRBJ1-5, with D possibly being TRBD1 (5 bases). Germline CDR1 reads SGHDT; CDR2 reads YYEEEE. Between the trimmed V and J ends, which lost 0 bases and 5 bases, there was a span of 12 bases. CDR3 length equals 15 residues. CDR3: CASSLDAGRDQPQHF. The CDR3 coding sequence is TGTGCCAGCAGCTTGGATGCAGGGAGGGATCAGCCCCAGCATTTT. The full variable domain, rest sourced from reference TRBV5-6 and TRBJ1-5, is DAGVTQSPTHLIKTRGQQVTLRCSPKSGHDTVSWYQQALGQGPQFIFQYYEEEERQRGNFPDRFSGHQFPNYSSELNVNALLLGDSALYLCASSLDAGRDQPQHFGDGTRLSIL.

The chain couples TRBV6-5 to TRBJ1-3; maybe TRBD1 (6 bases). The length of the CDR3 is 14 residues. Trimming removed 2 bases at V and 3 bases at J, with 8 bases between. Looked up from germline, CDR1 is MNHEY and CDR2 is SVGAGI. CDR3 amino acids: CASSYRTDGNTIYF. In DNA, the CDR3 is TGTGCCAGCAGTTACCGGACAGATGGAAACACCATATATTTT.